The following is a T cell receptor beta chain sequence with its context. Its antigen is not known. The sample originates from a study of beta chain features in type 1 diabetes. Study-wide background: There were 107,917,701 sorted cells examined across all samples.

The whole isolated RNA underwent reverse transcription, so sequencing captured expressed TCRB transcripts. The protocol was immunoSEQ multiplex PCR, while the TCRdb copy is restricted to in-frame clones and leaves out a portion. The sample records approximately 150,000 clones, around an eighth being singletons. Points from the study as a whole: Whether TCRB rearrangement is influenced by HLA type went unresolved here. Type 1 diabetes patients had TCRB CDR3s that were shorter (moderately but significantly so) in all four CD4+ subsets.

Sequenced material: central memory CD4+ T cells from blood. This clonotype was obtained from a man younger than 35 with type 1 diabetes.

The CDR3 region has the DNA TGTGCCCGCGCCCATACAGATACGCAGTATTTT. Translating it yields CARAHTDTQYF. The V gene is TRBV30, the J gene TRBJ2-3; no firm D call. The CDR3 is made up of 11 amino acids. V lost 8 bases and J lost 3, with 9 bases in between. Germline values: CDR1 GTSNPN, CDR2 SVGIG (reference sequence).